The rows below give T cell receptor beta chains drawn from one sample of a study of blood T cell repertoires in COVID-19. Clones were sequenced by immunoSEQ multiplex PCR, and TCRdb holds only the in-frame ones, with some missing. The profile shows around 190,000 clones, 65% to 90% of them singletons. Sequenced input: peripheral blood. These receptors originate from a man aged 45-65 years with active or convalescent COVID-19. The conserved cysteine and the conserved F or W are not part of the CDR3 here.

V gene	J gene	CDR3 length	CDR3 protein
TRBV19	TRBJ1-1	13	ASSSGAMTATEAF
TRBV19	TRBJ2-3	11	ASSRQDTDTQY
TRBV29-1	TRBJ2-1	12	SVDSPARDNEQF
TRBV9	TRBJ2-1	15	ASSSLAGGPGNNEQF
TRBV5-4	TRBJ1-5	14	ASSGDRERGNQPQH
TRBV7-2	TRBJ2-3	12	ASSLDTGTDTQY
TRBV7-9	TRBJ1-1	14	ASSSDLGTGNTEAF
TRBV7-9	TRBJ1-5	14	ASSLGDTNSNQPQH
TRBV7-9	TRBJ1-4	8	ASSFGILF
TRBV29-1	TRBJ1-1	11	SVDGRGNTEAF
TRBV5-4	TRBJ2-1	9	ASSFGDEQF
TRBV4-1	TRBJ2-7	13	ASSQPTGGFYEQY
TRBV19	TRBJ2-3	12	ASSPRGPTDTQY
TRBV6-8	TRBJ2-2	17	ASNLEGWRLEPNTGELF
TRBV3-1/TRBV3-2	TRBJ2-5	16	ASSQDYPARTVQETQY
TRBV19	TRBJ2-7	15	ASSSPPGTGHSYEQY
TRBV2	TRBJ2-2	13	ASKETLAGTGELF
TRBV19	TRBJ2-2	12	ASSRFQRERELF
TRBV7-9	TRBJ1-1	12	ASSLEGGPTEAF
TRBV4-1	TRBJ2-3	13	ASSQGHLMADTQY
TRBV4-2	TRBJ2-1	12	ASSQDRGVDEQF
TRBV2	TRBJ2-5	14	ASSGSGTGGGKTQY
TRBV24-1	TRBJ1-5	13	ASPQSPGIVRPQH
TRBV25-1	TRBJ2-7	13	ASSGAGGISYEQY
TRBV5-4	TRBJ2-3	13	ASSIAGAHVDTQY
TRBV7-9	TRBJ2-4	11	ASSGQIWDIQY
TRBV2	TRBJ2-2	11	ASSEGATGELF
TRBV5-1	TRBJ1-1	11	ASSLGGTPEAF
TRBV19	TRBJ1-2	12	ASRGGTGGFGYT
TRBV27	TRBJ2-1	11	ASSPRELNEQF
TRBV29-1	TRBJ1-1	10	SVEDRPDEAF
TRBV5-1	TRBJ2-1	12	ASTSTLTYNEQF
TRBV4-1	TRBJ2-1	19	ASSQAVRLVQGARFYNEQF
TRBV30	TRBJ1-6	11	AWMGQTNSPLH
TRBV6-1	TRBJ1-1	11	ASSESNLREAF
TRBV6-2/TRBV6-3	TRBJ1-2	12	ASSYLVANYGYT
TRBV4-3	TRBJ2-5	15	ASSQDLRGGLVETQY
TRBV5-1	TRBJ2-1	13	ASSLAPGSYNEQF
TRBV19	TRBJ2-1	13	ASMTMGQGYNEQF
TRBV7-3	TRBJ2-3	15	ASSLGLAGLGTDTQY
TRBV7-9	TRBJ1-2	12	ASNALDREYGYT
TRBV3-1/TRBV3-2	TRBJ2-7	12	ASSQESLGDEQY
TRBV7-3	TRBJ1-4	13	ASSPSGATNEKLF
TRBV4-1	TRBJ2-5	11	ASSLSGQGTQY
TRBV28	TRBJ1-2	10	ASSGQYYGYT